A single sample is the source of the 32 T cell receptor beta chains below, sequenced in a study of blood T cell repertoires in COVID-19. The assay was immunoSEQ multiplex PCR, and TCRdb's table has in-frame clones only and misses some. The sample has 90,000 to 100,000 clones, about 80% seen once. Sequencing used peripheral blood. These receptors were collected from a man aged 60 to 75 with acute or convalescent COVID-19.

The chain recombines TRBV10-3 with TRBJ1-2; 9 nucleotides agree with TRBD1. V was clipped by 6 bases and J by 3 bases; unmatched bases: 8. Germline CDR1 and CDR2: ENHRY and SYGVKD. The CDR3 runs 15 residues. The CDR3 spells CAIRDRDRADYGYTF. In DNA form, the CDR3 reads TGTGCCATCAGGGACCGGGACAGGGCCGACTATGGCTACACCTTC.

V and J are TRBV6-5 and TRBJ1-5; tentative D call: TRBD1 (6 bases). CDR1 is MNHEY and CDR2 is SVGAGI in the germline V gene. Trimming removed 2 bases at V and 4 bases at J, with 12 bases between. CDR3 size: 15 residues. In DNA, the CDR3 is TGTGCCAGCAGTTACGCACCCCAGGGGAATCAGCCCCAGCATTTT. Its translation is CASSYAPQGNQPQHF.

This chain connects TRBV2 to TRBJ1-5; 9 nucleotides align to TRBD1. The CDR3 extends over 16 amino acids. CDR1 is SNHLY, CDR2 FYNNEI, per germline. V lost 7 bases and J lost 4; bases outside the gene matches: 11. The chain's CDR3 is CASTWTGVTLNQPQHF. CDR3 DNA sequence: TGTGCCAGCACATGGACAGGGGTTACCCTAAATCAGCCCCAGCATTTT.

The genes are TRBV24-1 and TRBJ2-5; 8 nucleotides align to TRBD2. This CDR3 is 14 amino acids long. Germline loops: CDR1 KGHDR, CDR2 SFDVKD. The V and J ends lost 2 bases and 4 bases, in that order; junction bases with no gene match: 2. The CDR3 DNA follows: TGTGCCACCAGTGATTCGGGGGGGGTAGAGACCCAGTACTTC. Its protein is CATSDSGGVETQYF.

This clone was counted a single time. The V call is TRBV13, the J call TRBJ1-1; 7 bases are shared with TRBD1. Unmatched junction bases numbered 14, after V lost 3 bases and J lost 10 bases. The length of the CDR3 is 15 residues. CDR1 PRHDT and CDR2 FYEKMQ come from the germline V gene (reference sequence). In nucleotides, the CDR3 is TGTGCCAGCAGCTTTATAATGCAGGGGGTAGTGGGAGCTTTCTTT. Residues: CASSFIMQGVVGAFF.

This clone was recorded once. The CDR3 region has the DNA TGTGCCATCACCAGGGGGACAGAAGCTTTCTTT. Amino acids: CAITRGTEAFF. This chain uses TRBV12-3 or TRBV12-4 with TRBJ1-1; 7 bases are shared with TRBD1. CDR3 length: 11 amino acids. The J segment lost 8 bases and the V segment lost 10 bases, leaving 7 bases of the junction unmatched.

The sample holds a few counts of this clone. The chain links TRBV6-5 to TRBJ1-2; TRBD1 is a possible D gene (6 bases). V was clipped by 6 bases and J by 4 bases, with 18 bases between them. Germline V lookup: CDR1 MNHEY, CDR2 SVGAGI. CDR3 length equals 15 residues. Written as DNA, the CDR3 is TGTGCCAGCAGCCCGGGACAATCCTCTAGCTATGGCTACACCTTC. It translates to CASSPGQSSSYGYTF.

The rearrangement links TRBV9 to TRBJ2-7; possible D gene TRBD1, 6 bases. Per the germline V gene, CDR1 is SGDLS and CDR2 is YYNGEE. This CDR3 contains 17 residues. Trimming pared 2 bases from V and 1 base from J, leaving 19 bases between. The CDR3 loop is CASSVKHLGRGSYEQYF. DNA for the CDR3: TGTGCCAGCAGCGTGAAGCACCTAGGCAGGGGTTCCTACGAGCAGTACTTC.

This CDR3 reads CASSVDSLPGGGGDGYTF. The CDR3, as DNA: TGTGCCAGCAGCGTAGACTCCCTTCCAGGGGGCGGTGGGGACGGCTACACCTTC. J is TRBJ1-2 and V is TRBV9; 8 bases are a match to TRBD1. The CDR3 has 18 amino acids. The V gene end was trimmed by 0 bases and the J gene end by 8 bases; junction bases not matched to a gene: 18. The germline V gene has CDR1 SGDLS and CDR2 YYNGEE.

This clone has just a few counts. CDR3 loop: CASTDRGLGATGELFF. The DNA of the CDR3 is TGCGCCAGCACAGACAGGGGGCTTGGTGCCACCGGGGAGCTGTTTTTT. The chain links TRBV5-1 to TRBJ2-2; TRBD1 matches at 10 bases. Trimming cost V 6 bases and J 4 bases; bases outside gene matches: 9. CDR1 and CDR2 (germline): SGHRS, YFSETQ. The CDR3 runs 16 residues.

This chain links TRBV6-6 with TRBJ1-1; no firm D call. Germline V gene sequence: CDR1 MNHNY, CDR2 SVGAGI (reference sequence). Trimming shortened V by 2 bases and J by 3 bases, and 16 bases separated the two germline ends. CDR3 size: 16 residues. The CDR3 region is CASSYLIKEVDTEAFF. The DNA for the CDR3 is TGTGCCAGCAGTTACCTTATTAAGGAGGTGGACACTGAAGCTTTCTTT.

The chain joins TRBV5-5 to TRBJ2-6; 7 nucleotides align to TRBD1. Per germline, CDR1 SGHKS and CDR2 YYEKEE (reference sequence). This CDR3 contains 15 residues. V was clipped by 3 bases and J by 2 bases; unmatched bases: 2. The CDR3 coding sequence is TGTGCCAGCAGCTCAACAGGGGCTGGGGCCAACGTCCTGACTTTC. Its translation: CASSSTGAGANVLTF. Looking up the rest from reference TRBV5-5 and TRBJ2-6 gives the full variable domain: DAGVTQSPTHLIKTRGQQVTLRCSPISGHKSVSWYQQVLGQGPQFIFQYYEKEERGRGNFPDRFSARQFPNYSSELNVNALLLGDSALYLCASSSTGAGANVLTFGAGSRLTVL.

This chain connects TRBV18 to TRBJ1-2, with 7 bases fitting TRBD1. The trim removed 4 bases at V and 6 bases at J, leaving 8 bases unmatched. Germline values: CDR1 KGHSH, CDR2 LQKENI. The CDR3 sequence is 14 residues long. The CDR3 reads CASSLQGVEDGYTF. CDR3 sequence (DNA): TGTGCCAGCTCACTGCAGGGGGTTGAGGATGGCTACACCTTC.

The genes are TRBV4-1 and TRBJ1-4, with a weak D call TRBD1 (5 bases). CDR1 is MGHRA and CDR2 is YSYEKL in the germline V gene. The CDR3 loop spans 13 amino acids. The ends were cut back, 1 base at V and 7 bases at J, with 7 bases in the middle. As DNA, the CDR3 is TGCGCCAGCAGCCAAGGCAGGGCTGAAAAACTGTTTTTT. Its protein is CASSQGRAEKLFF.

V usage is TRBV18 and J usage is TRBJ1-3; 11 positions match TRBD1. Trimming removed 6 bases from V and 1 base from J; junction bases left unmatched: 5. CDR3 length equals 16 residues. CDR1 and CDR2 (germline): KGHSH, LQKENI. The CDR3 bases are TGTGCCAGCTCGCCGGGACAGGGGGGATCTGGAAACACCATATATTTT. It is translated as CASSPGQGGSGNTIYF. Filled out from reference TRBV18 and TRBJ1-3, the complete variable domain reads NAGVMQNPRHLVRRRGQEARLRCSPMKGHSHVYWYRQLPEEGLKFMVYLQKENIIDESGMPKERFSAEFPKEGPSILRIQQVVRGDSAAYFCASSPGQGGSGNTIYFGEGSWLTVV.

This clone was recorded only once. CDR3 amino acids: CASSLAWGAKETQYF. In DNA form, the CDR3 reads TGTGCCAGCAGCTTAGCGTGGGGCGCCAAGGAGACCCAGTACTTC. This chain connects TRBV11-2 to TRBJ2-5; possible D gene TRBD1, 5 bases. V lost 1 base, J lost 5 bases, and 14 bases lay in between. The germline gives CDR1 SGHAT, CDR2 FQNNGV. This CDR3 is built from 15 residues.

The rearrangement links TRBV24-1 to TRBJ1-1; 12 bases agree with TRBD1. Germline assignment: CDR1 KGHDR and CDR2 SFDVKD. The trim removed 1 base at V and 2 bases at J, leaving 7 bases unmatched. The CDR3 spans 18 residues. The CDR3 sequence: CATSDFGTGGKPNTEAFF. For the CDR3, the DNA is TGTGCCACCAGTGATTTTGGGACAGGGGGCAAACCAAACACTGAAGCTTTCTTT.

The genes are TRBV20-1 and TRBJ2-5; 8 bases are a match to TRBD2. The CDR3 has 15 residues. Trimming cost V 3 bases and J 5 bases; bases outside gene matches: 11. Per germline, CDR1 DFQATT and CDR2 SNEGSKA (reference sequence). The CDR3 loop is CSASQPGGERETQYF. CDR3 nucleotide sequence: TGCAGTGCTAGTCAACCCGGGGGGGAACGGGAGACCCAGTACTTC.

The chain employs TRBV19 and TRBJ1-5, with TRBD1 matching over 7 bases. Trimming cost V 3 bases and J 7 bases; bases outside gene matches: 12. The CDR3 length is 16 residues. The germline V gene has CDR1 LNHDA and CDR2 SQIVND (reference sequence). The CDR3 loop reads CASSMKQGRLWQPQHF. The CDR3 nucleotides read TGTGCCAGTAGTATGAAACAGGGGCGCCTTTGGCAGCCCCAGCATTTT.

V usage is TRBV6-5 and J usage is TRBJ1-2; the D gene is possibly TRBD1 (5 bases). Trimming removed 4 bases at V and 6 bases at J, with 9 bases between. CDR1 is MNHEY, CDR2 SVGAGI, per germline. The CDR3 is 12 residues long. CDR3 region: CASSLGRDGYTF. In nucleotides, the CDR3 is TGTGCCAGCAGTTTGGGCAGGGATGGCTACACCTTC.

The V gene is TRBV5-1, the J gene TRBJ2-5; tentative D call: TRBD1 (6 bases). V lost 5 bases to trimming and J lost 1 base, with 9 bases between them. Looked up from germline, CDR1 is SGHRS and CDR2 is YFSETQ. CDR3 length: 13 residues. The CDR3 protein is CASRYRVQETQYF. The CDR3 nucleotides read TGCGCCAGCAGGTACAGGGTCCAAGAGACCCAGTACTTC.

This rearrangement joins TRBV12-3 or TRBV12-4 to TRBJ1-1; D is possibly TRBD1 (6 bases). The CDR3 extends over 11 amino acids. V was pared by 5 bases and J by 13 bases, with 14 bases between. This CDR3 is CASSIGTLGFF. The CDR3 DNA reads TGTGCCAGCAGTATCGGGACACTTGGTTTCTTT.

V is TRBV11-1 and J is TRBJ1-1; D perhaps matches TRBD1 (5 bases). Trimming took 3 bases from V and 1 from J, leaving 9 bases between them. Germline lookup yields CDR1 SGHAT and CDR2 FQDESV (reference sequence). CDR3 length: 14 residues. The CDR3 DNA is TGTGCCAGCAGCTTGGGACTTACGAACACTGAAGCTTTCTTT. It is translated as CASSLGLTNTEAFF.

This clone was seen once. The chain uses TRBV6-5 and TRBJ2-7, with 7 bases aligning to TRBD1. The CDR3 has 14 residues. Germline loops: CDR1 MNHEY, CDR2 SVGAGI. After removal of 10 bases from V and 0 bases from J, the junction contained 9 bases not matched to a gene. This CDR3 is CAIFGDRLSYEQYF. CDR3 bases: TGTGCCATCTTCGGGGACAGACTCTCCTACGAGCAGTACTTC.

The rearrangement uses TRBV5-1 and TRBJ2-1; 9 nucleotides match TRBD1. Germline V gene lookup returns CDR1 SGHRS and CDR2 YFSETQ. The CDR3 has 15 amino acids. V was pared by 0 bases and J by 2 bases, with 0 bases of the junction left unmatched. CDR3 loop: CASSLGQGAYNEQFF. For the CDR3, the DNA is TGCGCCAGCAGCTTGGGACAGGGGGCCTACAATGAGCAGTTCTTC.

The V and J genes are TRBV18 and TRBJ2-5; D ambiguous. Germline V gene sequence: CDR1 KGHSH, CDR2 LQKENI. The CDR3 sequence is 14 residues long. Trimming shortened V by 3 bases and J by 1 base, and 9 bases separated the two germline ends. Here the CDR3 DNA reads TGTGCCAGCTCACCCGCGCTGATCCAAGAGACCCAGTACTTC. Amino acid sequence: CASSPALIQETQYF.

This clone was seen once. The rearrangement joins TRBV2 to TRBJ1-2; D unresolved. From germline, CDR1 is SNHLY and CDR2 FYNNEI. Trimming removed 10 bases at V and 8 bases at J, with 23 bases between. The CDR3 consists of 14 residues. The CDR3 loop reads CAIISPGIGTGYTF. For the CDR3, the DNA is TGTGCCATCATATCCCCGGGTATAGGAACCGGCTACACCTTC.

This clone was seen only a few times. Distinct nucleotide sequences in the sample also encode this CDR3. V is TRBV19 and J is TRBJ2-2; tentative D call: TRBD1 (6 bases). Germline V gene lookup returns CDR1 LNHDA and CDR2 SQIVND (reference sequence). The germline V and J ends were trimmed by 4 bases and 6 bases, with 9 bases remaining between them. This CDR3 spans 13 amino acids. The CDR3 DNA follows: TGTGCCAGTAGTACACAGGGAGCCGGGGAGCTGTTTTTT. Translation: CASSTQGAGELFF.

The CDR3 spells CASSQGPGSSYNEQFF. The CDR3 DNA is TGTGCCAGCAGCCAAGGACCGGGGAGCTCCTACAATGAGCAGTTCTTC. V and J are TRBV14 and TRBJ2-1; the D gene is possibly TRBD2 (5 bases). The germline V gene encodes CDR1 SGHDN and CDR2 FVKESK. There are 16 residues in the CDR3. Between the trimmed V and J ends, which lost 1 base and 0 bases, there was a span of 10 bases.

This chain joins TRBV7-2 and TRBJ1-2, with 9 nucleotides matching TRBD1. The junction had 8 bases not matched to a gene; V was cut back by 4 bases and J by 5 bases. The germline gives CDR1 SGHTA, CDR2 FQGNSA. CDR3 size: 15 residues. CDR3 in DNA: TGTGCCAGCAGCTCCGGACAGGGGCAGGGGTATGGCTACACCTTC. Translation gives CASSSGQGQGYGYTF.

The chain recombines TRBV7-2 with TRBJ1-5; tentative D call: TRBD1 (5 bases). The CDR3 spans 15 residues. V shed 5 bases and J shed 0 bases, with 11 bases lying between them. Germline loops: CDR1 SGHTA, CDR2 FQGNSA. CDR3 sequence: CASSHDSYSNQPQHF. The CDR3 bases are TGTGCCAGCAGCCATGACAGCTATAGCAATCAGCCCCAGCATTTT.

This clone came up once. The V gene is TRBV5-6, the J gene TRBJ1-2; the match to TRBD1 covers 7 bases. Losses at the gene ends were 0 bases for V and 0 bases for J; bases not matched to a gene: 5. The CDR3 extends over 16 amino acids. From germline, CDR1 is SGHDT and CDR2 YYEEEE. The CDR3 reads CASSLGQGVANYGYTF. Here the CDR3 DNA reads TGTGCCAGCAGCTTGGGGCAGGGGGTGGCTAACTATGGCTACACCTTC.